A single sample gave rise to the 3 T cell receptor beta chains below, sequenced in a study of glioma-infiltrating T cells. The iRepertoire nested amplicon-rescue multiplex PCR amplified TCR alpha and beta CDR3s from RNA. TCRdb re-called the multiplex PCR reads through MiXCR, storing one row per CDR3 protein. In the table there are approximately 120,000 distinct CDR3 sequences, approximately 25% of which are singletons. The sequencing sample was made of glioma tissue, nonneoplastic brain tissue, or PBMCs (not recorded which). The origin of the receptors is a human donor with low-grade glioma or glioblastoma, undergoing nonglioma brain surgery, or in good health (not recorded which).

This clonotype was seen many times. The chain has TRBV7-6 and TRBJ2-1; D possibly uses TRBD1 or TRBD2 (6 bases each). The CDR3 is made up of 15 amino acids. Trimming left V 5 bases short and J 5 bases short, with 16 bases between. CDR1 is SGHVS and CDR2 is FNYEAQ in the germline V gene. The CDR3 protein is CASSPDGGQDNEQFF. The CDR3 DNA follows: TGTGCCAGCAGCCCTGACGGGGGCCAGGACAATGAGCAGTTCTTC.

This clonotype showed up many times. The chain combines TRBV28 with TRBJ2-7, with TRBD2 matching over 8 bases. The ends lost 7 bases at V and 2 bases at J; junction bases unmatched: 10. Germline lookup yields CDR1 MDHEN and CDR2 SYDVKM. The length of the CDR3 is 15 residues. The chain's CDR3 is CASTPPAGGPYEQYF. The CDR3 DNA sequence: TGTGCCAGCACCCCGCCGGCGGGAGGCCCCTACGAGCAGTACTTC.

This clonotype was counted ten times or more. The chain joins TRBV7-9 to TRBJ1-3; D is uncertain. Trimming took 1 base from V and 0 from J, leaving 10 bases between them. Germline CDR1 SEHNR, CDR2 FQNEAQ (reference sequence). The CDR3 extends over 16 amino acids. This CDR3 is CASSLVGSYSGNTIYF. CDR3 coding DNA: TGTGCCAGCAGCTTAGTAGGGAGCTACTCTGGAAACACCATATATTTT.